These 7 T cell receptor beta chains originate from one sample sequenced in a study of low-dose radiotherapy and immunotherapy resistance in tumors. Noted time point: after trial treatment. This sample's treatment: LDRT plus nivolumab, ipilimumab, low-dose cyclophosphamide and aspirin (RACIN trial). cDNA synthesis used a TRAV/TRBV-specific primer set for both chains. TCR amplification used roughly 18 PCR cycles, a constant-region primer and a V-primer adapter. MiXCR was run by TCRdb on the reads, yielding one entry per CDR3 protein. The sample records tens of thousands of distinct CDR3 sequences, 20% to 30% being singletons. Material: PBMCs, obtained after low-dose radiotherapy plus immunotherapy. These receptors came from a male donor with prostate cancer.

This clonotype showed up many times. In nucleotides, the CDR3 is TGCGCCAGCAGCTTGGTGGGGGGAATGAACACTGAAGCTTTCTTT. It codes for CASSLVGGMNTEAFF. The V call is TRBV5-1, the J call TRBJ1-1; possible D gene TRBD1, 5 bases. Germline values: CDR1 SGHRS, CDR2 YFSETQ. CDR3 length: 15 residues. Trimming removed 0 bases from V and 0 bases from J, with 9 bases in between.

This clonotype was counted at least ten times. The chain has TRBV7-6 and TRBJ2-5; TRBD1 is a possible D gene (5 bases). The CDR3 covers 14 residues. The V gene's germline CDR1 is SGHVS and CDR2 FNYEAQ. Trimming pared 4 bases from V and 2 bases from J, leaving 11 bases between. CDR3: CASSSWTTQETQYF. The CDR3 region has the DNA TGTGCCAGCAGCTCCTGGACAACACAAGAGACCCAGTACTTC.

The chain is built from TRBV11-2 and TRBJ2-3; D is ambiguous. CDR1 and CDR2 (germline): SGHAT, FQNNGV. This CDR3 has 15 amino acids. V lost 0 bases and J 2 bases, leaving 9 bases between the germline ends. CDR3 protein: CASSLEGRSTDTQYF. DNA of the CDR3: TGTGCCAGCAGCTTAGAAGGCCGGTCCACAGATACGCAGTATTTT.

The sample holds a few counts of this clonotype. The V and J genes are TRBV5-1 and TRBJ1-3; D remains ambiguous. The germline CDR1 and CDR2 sequences are SGHRS and YFSETQ. The CDR3 is 14 amino acids. Trimming left V 4 bases short and J 3 bases short, with 11 bases between. CDR3: CASSLDSYGNTIYF. The CDR3 DNA follows: TGCGCCAGCAGCCTGGATTCATATGGAAACACCATATATTTT.

Many counts were recorded for this clonotype. The chain combines TRBV12-5 with TRBJ2-2; 10 nucleotides align to TRBD1. There are 17 residues in the CDR3. With 2 bases clipped from V and 6 bases from J, the junction kept 9 bases outside the gene matches. Germline lookup yields CDR1 LGHNT and CDR2 FRNRAP. The CDR3: CASGLWTGTGVAGELFF. The DNA for the CDR3 is TGTGCTAGTGGTTTGTGGACCGGGACAGGGGTAGCCGGGGAGCTGTTTTTT.

About this clonotype itself: This may come from a read error, since a much larger clone is one base off. J is TRBJ2-2 and V is TRBV4-2; 11 bases are a match to TRBD1. CDR3 length: 17 residues. The J segment lost 7 bases and the V segment lost 0 bases, leaving 7 bases of the junction unmatched. Germline V gene lookup returns CDR1 LGHNA and CDR2 YNFKEQ. The chain's CDR3 is CASSQDLGQGVSGELFF. The DNA of the CDR3 is TGTGCCAGCAGCCAAGATCTGGGACAGGGGGTCAGCGGGGAGCTGTTTTTT.

This clonotype was detected ten times or more. The chain couples TRBV7-7 to TRBJ2-1; D may correspond to TRBD1 or TRBD2 (5 bases each). The V end lost 1 base, the J end lost 8 bases, and 15 bases lay between the germline ends. Germline CDR1 SSHAT, CDR2 FNYEAQ (reference sequence). The CDR3 has 15 amino acids. CDR3: CASSLVGPQADEQFF. In DNA form, the CDR3 reads TGTGCCAGCAGCTTAGTGGGACCCCAAGCCGATGAGCAGTTCTTC.